One and the same sample provided the 5 T cell receptor beta chains below, sequenced in a study of T cells in Graves' hyperthyroidism and ophthalmopathy. TCR beta CDR3 sequences were amplified from RNA transcripts. TCR CDR3 regions were first amplified by RT-PCR with HTBI primers. TCRdb used MiXCR to reprocess the multiplex PCR reads, holding one entry per CDR3 protein. The table lists approximately 300,000 distinct CDR3 sequences, over 15% of them singletons. Sequencing was done on a sample of blood. Receptor source: a woman aged 55-70 years with Graves' ophthalmopathy.

This clonotype came up many times. V usage is TRBV28 and J usage is TRBJ2-7; 7 bases map to TRBD1. The CDR3 length is 12 residues. Germline assignment: CDR1 MDHEN and CDR2 SYDVKM. With 8 bases clipped from V and 6 bases from J, the junction kept 7 bases outside the gene matches. The CDR3 sequence: CASAYRGREQYF. The DNA of the CDR3 is TGTGCCAGCGCTTACAGGGGACGCGAGCAGTACTTC.

The chain is built from TRBV6-1 and TRBJ1-6; perhaps TRBD1 as D (5 bases). This CDR3 contains 20 residues. V lost 7 bases, J lost 0 bases, and 25 bases lay in between. CDR1 MNHNS and CDR2 SASEGT come from the germline V gene. The CDR3 spells CASTTTRDFETSSYNSPLHF. In nucleotides, the CDR3 is TGTGCCAGCACCACGACCAGGGACTTTGAAACGAGCTCCTATAATTCACCCCTCCACTTT.

This clonotype was detected many times. The gene calls are TRBV6-1 and TRBJ1-2; 7 nucleotides line up with TRBD1. The CDR3 is made up of 15 amino acids. Germline CDR1 MNHNS, CDR2 SASEGT. V lost 8 bases and J lost 4; bases outside the gene matches: 13. CDR3 in amino acids: CASRPRGGTVYGYTF. CDR3 DNA: TGTGCCAGCCGGCCCAGAGGAGGGACAGTCTATGGCTACACCTTC.

This clonotype was counted ten times or more. The chain employs TRBV19 and TRBJ2-1; perhaps TRBD2 as D (6 bases). Germline V gives CDR1 LNHDA, CDR2 SQIVND (reference sequence). V was clipped by 3 bases and J by 6 bases, with 21 bases between them. There are 17 residues in the CDR3. The CDR3: CASSIPAAGWGANEQFF. The CDR3 DNA reads TGTGCCAGTAGTATCCCGGCTGCGGGATGGGGAGCCAATGAGCAGTTCTTC.

At least ten counts were recorded for this clonotype. The V gene is TRBV7-2, the J gene TRBJ2-1; TRBD2 is a possible D gene (5 bases). CDR3 length: 15 amino acids. Trimming removed 5 bases at V and 5 bases at J, with 16 bases between. Germline V gives CDR1 SGHTA, CDR2 FQGNSA. DNA for the CDR3: TGTGCCAGCAGCCTAACGGCCCAGCGGAACAATGAGCAGTTCTTC. Its translation: CASSLTAQRNNEQFF.